This T cell receptor (beta chain) was retrieved from a study of blood T cell repertoires in COVID-19. Study information: The United States, Italy and Spain provided the acute and convalescent COVID-19 samples. The cDNA or gDNA used as material had been derived from T cells, B-cell-depleted T cells, or PBMCs.

In the original processing: Amplifying reference gene primers gave estimates of nucleated cell counts. The method was immunoSEQ multiplex PCR; TCRdb's version includes in-frame clones alone and lacks a portion of them. The DNA gave D and trimming, while V, J and clone size come from that table. The data contain 150,000 to 200,000 clones, over 75% of them singletons. Germline CDR1 SGHRS, CDR2 YFSETQ. The CDR3 length is 17 residues. Trimming cost V 4 bases and J 3 bases; bases outside gene matches: 9. The sequence came from a man aged 40-49 years with active or convalescent COVID-19. The chain couples TRBV5-1 to TRBJ2-5; TRBD2 aligns across 13 bases. The sample comprised peripheral blood. CDR3 coding DNA: TGCGCCAGCAGCGATATTAGGACTAGCGGGGGCAAAGAGACCCAGTACTTC. This translates into CASSDIRTSGGKETQYF.